The rows below give T cell receptor beta chains drawn from one sample of a study of cytomegalovirus exposure and HLA in healthy donors. Clones were read by immunoSEQ multiplex PCR, and TCRdb kept only the in-frame ones, dropping some. The table includes 95,000 to 150,000 clones, around 80% detected once. Sequences were obtained from PBMCs. Every receptor here comes from a man aged 30 to 45 in good health and CMV-seropositive. The CDR3 runs from the conserved cysteine through the conserved F or W.

CDR3aa,j_gene,v_gene,len
CASSPSRVEQFF,TRBJ2-1,TRBV6-6,12
CASRGWQGGETQYF,TRBJ2-5,TRBV2,14
CASSFQGQYNEQFF,TRBJ2-1,TRBV5-1,14
CASSQEVFAQYF,TRBJ2-3,TRBV13,12
CASSLMGFRAGYNEQFF,TRBJ2-1,TRBV28,17
CASSSPRTLWGEKLFF,TRBJ1-4,TRBV11-3,16
CASSVTGSPNNEQFF,TRBJ2-1,TRBV5-1,15
CASSLEFGEAFF,TRBJ1-1,TRBV7-2,12
CASSQSSRESPDTQYF,TRBJ2-3,TRBV4-3,16
CASSLPLRSRGHTGELFF,TRBJ2-2,TRBV4-3,18
CASSQADYGMGGNTIYF,TRBJ1-3,TRBV4-2,17
CASSTGESGYGYTF,TRBJ1-2,TRBV21-1,14
CASSQSSGIDGYTF,TRBJ1-2,TRBV4-3,14
CASSIAGGNREQYF,TRBJ2-7,TRBV19,14
CASSRTLGELFF,TRBJ2-2,TRBV6-6,12
CAIRVTGYEQFF,TRBJ2-1,TRBV10-3,12
CATEIAGDRSGEQYF,TRBJ2-7,TRBV10-3,15
CASSQADRGGGEQYF,TRBJ2-7,TRBV4-2,15
CASSIGQGASYEQYF,TRBJ2-7,TRBV5-5,15
CASSSKQGNSNQPQHF,TRBJ1-5,TRBV19,16
CASSPRTGVSPEQFF,TRBJ2-1,TRBV28,15
CASRFRDRDGYTF,TRBJ1-2,TRBV28,13
CASSPTRGLAGNNEQFF,TRBJ2-1,TRBV7-8,17
CSVERAGAYGYTF,TRBJ1-2,TRBV29-1,13
CASSSLRLGRQETQYF,TRBJ2-5,TRBV5-8,16
CASSSRQGSEQYF,TRBJ2-7,TRBV7-9,13
CASSSPSGIGTGELFF,TRBJ2-2,TRBV5-1,16
CASSESWRSTNEKLFF,TRBJ1-4,TRBV10-1,16
CASSPSQGGLKNIQYF,TRBJ2-4,TRBV18,16
CASSIVRHEQFF,TRBJ2-1,TRBV19,12
CASSPAAVSYEQYF,TRBJ2-7,TRBV7-9,14
CASSYRFGEGETQYF,TRBJ2-5,TRBV6-5,15
CASSGWQNIQYF,TRBJ2-4,TRBV2,12
CASGTYSNQPQHF,TRBJ1-5,TRBV25-1,13
CASSLGLAGGGVNEQFF,TRBJ2-1,TRBV5-4,17
CASSLSVGLNYGYTF,TRBJ1-2,TRBV7-9,15
CASRANEQYF,TRBJ2-7,TRBV9,10
CASSPPTGSAYGYTF,TRBJ1-2,TRBV5-1,15
CASSLGRPQGLYSYEQYF,TRBJ2-7,TRBV7-6,18
CSARGVVTQYF,TRBJ2-5,TRBV20-1,11
CASSRKGQGAYEQYF,TRBJ2-7,TRBV19,15
CASSQDYHNEQFF,TRBJ2-1,TRBV4-3,13
CASRSGNSYNEQFF,TRBJ2-1,TRBV7-8,14
CASRESSGNTEAFF,TRBJ1-1,TRBV6-4,14
CATSRGAGRPREEQYF,TRBJ2-7,TRBV15,16
CASSEDRTRHTEQFF,TRBJ2-1,TRBV6-1,15
CASSLRPVGGTDAGNTIYF,TRBJ1-3,TRBV5-1,19
CASYSRGSGANVLTF,TRBJ2-6,TRBV10-2,15
CASSLTGGYTF,TRBJ1-2,TRBV7-9,11
CASSLVSETQYF,TRBJ2-5,TRBV5-1,12
CASTGEGSSYEQYF,TRBJ2-7,TRBV28,14
CASSLGSGDYEQYF,TRBJ2-7,TRBV19,14
CAISAEGSGVGYTF,TRBJ1-2,TRBV10-3,14